The source of this T cell receptor beta chain is a study of cytomegalovirus exposure and HLA in healthy donors. In regard to this clone: Its specificity is unknown.

Points from the study as a whole: Links to common viral pathogens appeared, in a later analysis, for several of the most significant clusters. A later analysis reportedly found fewer N-insertions in an Asian-associated ancestry cluster than the roughly 670-donor mean.

Donors were nominally healthy when sampled, though unrecorded immune exposures were likely. Primers for the PCR totalled 60 Vbeta and 13 Jbeta. Sequenced by immunoSEQ multiplex PCR; TCRdb stores in-frame clones only, minus some. The sample has some 150,000 clones. Source material: PBMCs. The clonotype originates from a young woman in good health and CMV-seronegative.

The CDR3 loop reads CASSVKDLQDTQYF. CDR3 in DNA: TGCGCCAGCAGCGTTAAGGATTTACAGGATACGCAGTATTTT. V gene TRBV5-1 combines with J gene TRBJ2-3, with D unclear. Trimming left V 4 bases short and J 6 bases short, with 15 bases between. The CDR3 contains 14 residues. The germline V gene has CDR1 SGHRS and CDR2 YFSETQ.